Listed below are T cell receptor beta chains from one sample, sequenced in a study of T cells after yellow fever vaccination. TCRdb recomputed calls from the 5' RACE reads with MiXCR, one row per CDR3 protein. The sample lists some 300,000 distinct CDR3 sequences; approximately 11% were seen once. Here the sequenced sample was CD4+ T cells sorted from PBMCs, taken 45 days after the yellow fever booster vaccination. These receptors all come from a man younger than 30 who received the YFV17D yellow fever vaccine. CDR3s include the opening cysteine and the closing phenylalanine or tryptophan. Fields, in order: CDR3 length, clone size, J gene, D gene, V gene, CDR3 protein, CDR3 DNA. D genes are given only for firm matches. The size of a clone is reported for some rows only, either as once, few or many, or as a class for expanded clones.

15 | few | TRBJ2-1 | TRBD2 | TRBV7-2 | CASSLSSGAYNEQFF | TGTGCCAGCAGCTTAAGTAGCGGGGCTTACAATGAGCAGTTCTTC
13 | - | TRBJ2-5 | - | TRBV28 | CASSSGQSETQYF | TGTGCCAGCAGCTCCGGTCAATCAGAGACCCAGTACTTC
15 | few | TRBJ1-4 | TRBD1 | TRBV5-5 | CASSFRGTGDEKLFF | TGTGCCAGCAGCTTTAGGGGGACAGGGGACGAAAAACTGTTTTTT
16 | - | TRBJ2-3 | - | TRBV5-1 | CASSPADSGYTDTQYF | TGCGCCAGCAGCCCCGCTGATAGCGGATACACAGATACGCAGTATTTT
17 | - | TRBJ2-2 | - | TRBV28 | CASSFWAALTNTGELFF | TGTGCCAGCAGTTTTTGGGCGGCGCTCACGAACACCGGGGAGCTGTTTTTT
16 | many | TRBJ2-3 | TRBD2 | TRBV5-4 | CASSPGTSGGTDTQYF | TGTGCCAGCAGCCCGGGGACTAGCGGAGGCACAGATACGCAGTATTTT
14 | - | TRBJ2-5 | - | TRBV6-5 | CASSYSFSQETQYF | TGTGCCAGCAGTTACTCGTTCAGCCAAGAGACCCAGTACTTC
14 | - | TRBJ1-2 | - | TRBV7-2 | CASSPRNSNYGYTF | TGTGCCAGCAGCCCTCGTAACTCTAACTATGGCTACACCTTC
13 | - | TRBJ2-5 | - | TRBV6-1 | CASSPDFQETQYF | TGTGCCAGCAGTCCCGACTTCCAAGAGACCCAGTACTTC
17 | few | TRBJ2-1 | TRBD2 | TRBV6-5 | CASSYSPGSGGRNEQFF | TGTGCCAGCAGTTACTCCCCCGGGTCGGGGGGTCGCAATGAGCAGTTCTTC
14 | many | TRBJ2-1 | - | TRBV19 | CATQDRLHSLNRFF | TGTGCCACCCAGGACCGGCTGCACTCCTTGAACAGGTTCTTC
14 | - | TRBJ1-5 | - | TRBV27 | CASSLPTQNQPQHF | TGTGCCAGCAGTCTACCGACGCAAAATCAGCCCCAGCATTTT
16 | - | TRBJ1-6 | - | TRBV20-1 | CSARSGRSSYNSPLHF | TGCAGTGCCCGTTCAGGACGCAGCTCCTATAATTCACCCCTCCACTTT
15 | many | TRBJ2-3 | - | TRBV6-6 | CASTLWAGSTDTQYF | TGTGCCAGCACCTTATGGGCGGGAAGCACAGATACGCAGTATTTT
15 | - | TRBJ2-5 | TRBD2 | TRBV10-3 | CAISGTSSVQETQYF | TGTGCCATCAGTGGGACTAGCTCAGTCCAAGAGACCCAGTACTTC
17 | many | TRBJ1-2 | TRBD1 | TRBV14 | CASSQGLGRGPNYGYTF | TGTGCCAGCAGCCAAGGCCTAGGCAGGGGGCCCAACTATGGCTACACCTTC
13 | - | TRBJ2-5 | - | TRBV5-1 | CASSKSSDETQYF | TGCGCCAGCAGCAAATCTAGCGACGAGACCCAGTACTTC
14 | - | TRBJ2-3 | - | TRBV10-3 | CAISESTPEDTQYF | TGTGCCATCAGTGAGTCGACTCCTGAAGATACGCAGTATTTT
14 | - | TRBJ1-5 | - | TRBV30 | CAWSVSAGGQPQHF | TGTGCCTGGAGTGTATCCGCTGGAGGCCAGCCCCAGCATTTT
14 | - | TRBJ1-4 | - | TRBV20-1 | CSAKARGGQEKLFF | TGCAGTGCGAAAGCAAGGGGGGGGCAAGAAAAACTGTTTTTT
10 | few | TRBJ1-1 | TRBD1 | TRBV6-4 | CAGSTGEAFF | TGTGCCGGATCGACAGGGGAAGCTTTCTTT
13 | few | TRBJ2-5 | TRBD1 | TRBV5-6 | CASSLEQGETQYF | TGTGCCAGCAGCTTGGAACAGGGGGAGACCCAGTACTTC
18 | - | TRBJ2-3 | TRBD1 | TRBV6-5 | CASSYQRPGQGRTDTQYF | TGTGCCAGCAGTTACCAGCGCCCAGGACAGGGGAGGACAGATACGCAGTATTTT
17 | many | TRBJ2-7 | TRBD1 | TRBV5-1 | CASSSQPPGQGAYEQYF | TGCGCCAGCAGCTCGCAACCGCCGGGACAGGGAGCCTACGAGCAGTACTTC
15 | many | TRBJ2-1 | - | TRBV20-1 | CSARQVISSYNEQFF | TGCAGTGCTAGGCAAGTGATTAGCTCCTACAATGAGCAGTTCTTC
16 | few | TRBJ1-3 | - | TRBV5-6 | CASSLFLSGYGNTIYF | TGTGCCAGCAGCTTGTTTTTAAGCGGGTACGGAAACACCATATATTTT
17 | - | TRBJ2-3 | TRBD2 | TRBV5-1 | CASSSTRTSGETDTQYF | TGCGCCAGCAGCTCCACCAGGACTAGCGGTGAAACAGATACGCAGTATTTT
16 | - | TRBJ1-2 | TRBD1 | TRBV18 | CASSPPSGTGDYGYTF | TGTGCCAGCTCACCTCCTAGCGGGACAGGGGACTATGGCTACACCTTC
16 | - | TRBJ2-5 | TRBD1 | TRBV4-2 | CASSQETARGRETQYF | TGTGCCAGCAGCCAAGAAACTGCCAGGGGGCGTGAGACCCAGTACTTC
12 | few | TRBJ2-7 | - | TRBV12-3/TRBV12-4 | CASSDRPYEQYF | TGTGCCAGCAGCGACAGACCCTACGAGCAGTACTTC
14 | - | TRBJ2-5 | - | TRBV11-2 | CASSPTGRPETQYF | TGTGCCAGCAGCCCCACGGGCCGTCCAGAGACCCAGTACTTC
17 | - | TRBJ2-3 | - | TRBV10-3 | CAISEPHFRGASDTQYF | TGTGCCATCAGTGAGCCCCACTTTCGGGGGGCCTCAGATACGCAGTATTTT
18 | - | TRBJ2-3 | TRBD2 | TRBV6-1 | CASRQTSGGAGIQNTQYF | TGTGCCAGCAGACAGACTAGCGGGGGGGCCGGAATCCAAAATACGCAGTATTTT
12 | - | TRBJ1-2 | TRBD1 | TRBV28 | CASSRQGRGYTF | TGTGCCAGCAGTCGACAGGGTCGTGGCTACACCTTC
13 | few | TRBJ1-5 | - | TRBV27 | CASSREQNQPQHF | TGTGCCAGCAGTCGTGAACAGAATCAGCCCCAGCATTTT
15 | - | TRBJ1-5 | - | TRBV4-3 | CASRRGYHSNQPQHF | TGCGCCAGCAGACGGGGCTATCATAGCAATCAGCCCCAGCATTTT
14 | - | TRBJ1-2 | - | TRBV5-6 | CASSFWGLHYGYTF | TGTGCCAGCAGCTTCTGGGGTCTCCACTATGGCTACACCTTC
15 | few | TRBJ2-7 | - | TRBV5-1 | CASSLGSMSSYEQYF | TGCGCCAGCAGCTTGGGTTCGATGAGCTCCTACGAGCAGTACTTC
19 | - | TRBJ2-3 | TRBD2 | TRBV4-2 | CASSQDEGTSGGLEDTQYF | TGTGCCAGCAGCCAAGATGAGGGGACTAGCGGGGGGTTGGAAGATACGCAGTATTTT
16 | few | TRBJ1-3 | TRBD1 | TRBV12-3/TRBV12-4 | CASSTLTGNYRNTIYF | TGTGCCAGCAGTACGCTGACAGGGAATTATAGAAACACCATATATTTT
13 | few | TRBJ2-7 | - | TRBV18 | CASSPRDTYEQYF | TGTGCCAGCTCACCACGGGACACTTACGAGCAGTACTTC
17 | - | TRBJ2-2 | - | TRBV5-1 | CASSLESGTRSFGELFF | TGCGCCAGCAGCTTGGAATCCGGGACCCGGTCGTTCGGGGAGCTGTTTTTT
14 | - | TRBJ2-3 | TRBD2 | TRBV5-4 | CASSLAGGSNTQYF | TGTGCCAGCAGCTTAGCGGGGGGTTCAAATACGCAGTATTTT
14 | - | TRBJ2-2 | - | TRBV5-4 | CASTLAGGTGELFF | TGTGCCAGCACACTAGCTGGCGGCACCGGGGAGCTGTTTTTT
15 | few | TRBJ2-5 | - | TRBV9 | CASSRGTAVQETQYF | TGTGCCAGCAGCCGCGGGACGGCCGTACAAGAGACCCAGTACTTC
16 | few | TRBJ2-2 | - | TRBV7-2 | CASSPDTGRGTGELFF | TGTGCCAGCAGCCCAGATACCGGGAGAGGCACCGGGGAGCTGTTTTTT
13 | - | TRBJ2-5 | TRBD1 | TRBV7-2 | CASMRGPGETQYF | TGTGCCAGCATGAGGGGGCCCGGGGAGACCCAGTACTTC
14 | few | TRBJ1-1 | - | TRBV19 | CAAEARRGPTEAFF | TGTGCCGCAGAGGCGAGGCGGGGACCCACTGAAGCTTTCTTT
15 | - | TRBJ2-2 | TRBD1 | TRBV7-3 | CASSPSGQGTGELFF | TGTGCCAGCAGCCCATCCGGACAGGGCACCGGGGAGCTGTTTTTT
16 | - | TRBJ2-4 | - | TRBV5-1 | CASSPVTGIAKNIQYF | TGCGCCAGCAGCCCTGTAACAGGGATAGCCAAAAACATTCAGTACTTC
16 | few | TRBJ2-7 | TRBD2 | TRBV6-2/TRBV6-3 | CASSYGQAGASYEQYF | TGTGCCAGCAGTTACGGACAAGCGGGGGCCTCCTACGAGCAGTACTTC
15 | many | TRBJ2-3 | - | TRBV6-2/TRBV6-3 | CASRTIGGNTDTQYF | TGTGCCAGCAGGACCATAGGAGGGAACACAGATACGCAGTATTTT
16 | - | TRBJ2-3 | TRBD2 | TRBV24-1 | CATSETSGGSTDTQYF | TGTGCCACCAGTGAGACTAGCGGGGGAAGCACAGATACGCAGTATTTT
15 | few | TRBJ2-3 | - | TRBV20-1 | CSPTRGFPGADTQYF | TGCAGTCCCACCCGGGGCTTCCCAGGCGCAGATACGCAGTATTTT
13 | - | TRBJ1-4 | - | TRBV14 | CASSRGQFEKLFF | TGTGCCAGCAGCCGCGGACAATTTGAAAAACTGTTTTTT